A selection of T cell receptor beta chains follows, all from one sample in a study of T-cell memory formation after mild COVID-19. TCRdb itself ran the 5' RACE reads through MiXCR, one entry per CDR3 protein. The table records approximately 490,000 distinct CDR3 sequences, around 20% of them present only once. Sequenced: PBMCs or a T cell subset sorted from them (not recorded which). These receptors were obtained from an adult woman who had mild COVID-19 (a few samples of this study predate the infection). Cell type and time point are not known. CDR3s include the opening cysteine and the closing phenylalanine or tryptophan. A D gene is named only where the DNA matches it firmly. Size is omitted from some rows. Given values are once, few, many or a class for expanded clones.

d_call: .; clone_size: few; j_call: TRBJ1-1; v_call: TRBV5-6; cdr3_aa: CASSPPGLNTEAFF; cdr3_nt: TGTGCCAGCAGCCCCCCGGGACTTAACACTGAAGCTTTCTTT
d_call: .; clone_size: .; j_call: TRBJ1-2; v_call: TRBV20-1; cdr3_aa: CSATGPNLSYGYTF; cdr3_nt: TGCAGTGCTACCGGCCCCAACCTAAGCTATGGCTACACCTTC
d_call: .; clone_size: few; j_call: TRBJ2-2; v_call: TRBV27; cdr3_aa: CASSGTPPRGELFF; cdr3_nt: TGTGCCAGTTCGGGGACCCCACCACGCGGGGAGCTGTTTTTT
d_call: .; clone_size: .; j_call: TRBJ2-3; v_call: TRBV12-3/TRBV12-4; cdr3_aa: CASSLQPRSPSTDTQYF; cdr3_nt: TGTGCCAGCAGTTTGCAACCCCGGTCACCTAGCACAGATACGCAGTATTTT
d_call: .; clone_size: .; j_call: TRBJ1-1; v_call: TRBV18; cdr3_aa: CASALGQNTEAFF; cdr3_nt: TGTGCCAGCGCCCTAGGACAGAACACTGAAGCTTTCTTT
d_call: .; clone_size: many; j_call: TRBJ2-7; v_call: TRBV7-9; cdr3_aa: CASSLASSYEQYF; cdr3_nt: TGTGCCAGCAGCTTAGCCAGCTCCTACGAGCAGTACTTC
d_call: .; clone_size: .; j_call: TRBJ2-6; v_call: TRBV5-1; cdr3_aa: CASSLYGAGANVLTF; cdr3_nt: TGCGCCAGCAGCTTGTACGGGGCTGGGGCCAACGTCCTGACTTTC
d_call: TRBD2; clone_size: few; j_call: TRBJ2-1; v_call: TRBV5-1; cdr3_aa: CASSSRGGSSNEQFF; cdr3_nt: TGCGCCAGCAGCTCGAGGGGCGGGAGTTCCAATGAGCAGTTCTTC
d_call: TRBD2; clone_size: .; j_call: TRBJ2-3; v_call: TRBV5-1; cdr3_aa: CASSPGSSGGTDTQYF; cdr3_nt: TGCGCCAGCAGCCCTGGGTCTAGCGGTGGGACAGATACGCAGTATTTT
d_call: TRBD2; clone_size: once; j_call: TRBJ2-5; v_call: TRBV12-3/TRBV12-4; cdr3_aa: CASSLRRGGSGFVRETQYF; cdr3_nt: TGTGCCAGCAGTTTAAGGCGGGGGGGTAGTGGTTTCGTCCGAGAGACCCAGTACTTC
d_call: .; clone_size: few; j_call: TRBJ2-2; v_call: TRBV5-1; cdr3_aa: CASLPLAPTGELFF; cdr3_nt: TGCGCCAGCCTCCCCTTAGCGCCGACCGGGGAGCTGTTTTTT
d_call: .; clone_size: .; j_call: TRBJ2-3; v_call: TRBV25-1; cdr3_aa: CASSVASLTDTQYF; cdr3_nt: TGTGCCAGCAGTGTAGCTAGCCTCACAGATACGCAGTATTTT
d_call: TRBD2; clone_size: .; j_call: TRBJ2-1; v_call: TRBV7-6; cdr3_aa: CASSSSGELNNEQFF; cdr3_nt: TGTGCCAGCAGCTCTAGCGGGGAACTGAACAATGAGCAGTTCTTC
d_call: .; clone_size: .; j_call: TRBJ2-2; v_call: TRBV4-2; cdr3_aa: CASSQAPGGAGSTNTGELFF; cdr3_nt: TGTGCCAGCAGCCAAGCACCGGGGGGCGCTGGCTCGACGAACACCGGGGAGCTGTTTTTT
d_call: TRBD2; clone_size: few; j_call: TRBJ2-2; v_call: TRBV12-3/TRBV12-4; cdr3_aa: CASRGGLAGASGELFF; cdr3_nt: TGTGCCAGCAGAGGGGGACTAGCGGGGGCGAGCGGGGAGCTGTTTTTT
d_call: .; clone_size: few; j_call: TRBJ2-1; v_call: TRBV7-9; cdr3_aa: CASTLGTVHEQFF; cdr3_nt: TGTGCCAGCACCCTGGGCACCGTCCATGAGCAGTTCTTC
d_call: .; clone_size: .; j_call: TRBJ2-7; v_call: TRBV28; cdr3_aa: CATSHTAYEQYF; cdr3_nt: TGTGCCACATCCCATACCGCCTACGAGCAGTACTTC
d_call: TRBD1; clone_size: .; j_call: TRBJ2-1; v_call: TRBV15; cdr3_aa: CATSRPPTGSNEQFF; cdr3_nt: TGTGCCACCAGCAGACCCCCGACAGGGTCGAATGAGCAGTTCTTC
d_call: .; clone_size: .; j_call: TRBJ2-5; v_call: TRBV4-2; cdr3_aa: CASSQVLETQYF; cdr3_nt: TGTGCCAGCAGCCAAGTTTTGGAGACCCAGTACTTC
d_call: TRBD2; clone_size: few; j_call: TRBJ2-3; v_call: TRBV20-1; cdr3_aa: CSASFGLAGTDTQYF; cdr3_nt: TGCAGTGCTAGTTTCGGACTAGCGGGGACAGATACGCAGTATTTT
d_call: .; clone_size: .; j_call: TRBJ2-2; v_call: TRBV5-1; cdr3_aa: CASSGGALTSTGELFF; cdr3_nt: TGCGCCAGCAGCGGGGGGGCCCTGACGAGCACCGGGGAGCTGTTTTTT
d_call: .; clone_size: few; j_call: TRBJ1-2; v_call: TRBV30; cdr3_aa: CACRATDYGYTF; cdr3_nt: TGTGCCTGTCGAGCCACAGACTATGGCTACACCTTC
d_call: .; clone_size: .; j_call: TRBJ2-2; v_call: TRBV7-9; cdr3_aa: CASILNTGSNTGELFF; cdr3_nt: TGTGCCAGCATCCTTAATACGGGCTCGAACACCGGGGAGCTGTTTTTT
d_call: TRBD2; clone_size: .; j_call: TRBJ2-7; v_call: TRBV7-2; cdr3_aa: CASSLGTSGSTYEQYF; cdr3_nt: TGTGCCAGCAGCCTAGGGACTAGCGGGTCCACCTACGAGCAGTACTTC
d_call: TRBD2; clone_size: .; j_call: TRBJ2-1; v_call: TRBV3-1; cdr3_aa: CASSQLAGVTNEQFF; cdr3_nt: TGTGCCAGCAGCCAACTAGCGGGGGTTACTAATGAGCAGTTCTTC
d_call: .; clone_size: .; j_call: TRBJ1-2; v_call: TRBV19; cdr3_aa: CARRYPLEGYTF; cdr3_nt: TGTGCCAGGAGGTACCCTCTGGAGGGCTACACCTTC
d_call: .; clone_size: many; j_call: TRBJ2-1; v_call: TRBV10-3; cdr3_aa: CAISEYGPTGEQFF; cdr3_nt: TGTGCCATCAGTGAGTACGGACCGACGGGGGAGCAGTTCTTC
d_call: .; clone_size: .; j_call: TRBJ2-4; v_call: TRBV20-1; cdr3_aa: CSANRDIQYF; cdr3_nt: TGCAGTGCTAATAGGGACATTCAGTACTTC
d_call: .; clone_size: .; j_call: TRBJ2-3; v_call: TRBV3-1; cdr3_aa: CASSLLGAKGRDTQYF; cdr3_nt: TGTGCCAGCAGCCTTCTGGGGGCGAAGGGGCGCGATACGCAGTATTTT
d_call: TRBD2; clone_size: few; j_call: TRBJ2-1; v_call: TRBV10-3; cdr3_aa: CAISDGSGRGGEQFF; cdr3_nt: TGTGCCATCAGTGATGGGAGCGGGAGGGGCGGGGAGCAGTTCTTC
d_call: .; clone_size: few; j_call: TRBJ1-1; v_call: TRBV27; cdr3_aa: CASFSQGPNTEAFF; cdr3_nt: TGTGCCAGTTTCTCACAGGGTCCCAACACTGAAGCTTTCTTT
d_call: .; clone_size: .; j_call: TRBJ2-1; v_call: TRBV7-9; cdr3_aa: CASVKEYEQFF; cdr3_nt: TGTGCCAGCGTTAAGGAGTATGAGCAGTTCTTC
d_call: TRBD1; clone_size: .; j_call: TRBJ1-6; v_call: TRBV2; cdr3_aa: CASSGQSVNSPLHF; cdr3_nt: TGTGCCAGTTCGGGACAGTCGGTAAACTCACCCCTCCACTTT
d_call: .; clone_size: .; j_call: TRBJ1-1; v_call: TRBV2; cdr3_aa: CASTREKGWNTEAFF; cdr3_nt: TGTGCCAGCACGAGGGAAAAAGGGTGGAACACTGAAGCTTTCTTT
d_call: .; clone_size: .; j_call: TRBJ2-1; v_call: TRBV9; cdr3_aa: CASSDGIYNEQFF; cdr3_nt: TGTGCCAGCAGCGATGGGATCTACAATGAGCAGTTCTTC
d_call: TRBD1; clone_size: few; j_call: TRBJ1-5; v_call: TRBV20-1; cdr3_aa: CSALPLDRGENNQPQHF; cdr3_nt: TGCAGTGCCCTCCCTTTGGACAGGGGGGAAAACAATCAGCCCCAGCATTTT
d_call: .; clone_size: .; j_call: TRBJ1-1; v_call: TRBV12-3/TRBV12-4; cdr3_aa: CASIWAAKAFF; cdr3_nt: TGTGCCAGCATTTGGGCCGCCAAGGCTTTCTTT
d_call: TRBD1; clone_size: .; j_call: TRBJ1-2; v_call: TRBV12-3/TRBV12-4; cdr3_aa: CASSLTFPGQGYGYTF; cdr3_nt: TGTGCCAGCAGTCTAACGTTTCCGGGACAGGGATATGGCTACACCTTC
d_call: TRBD1; clone_size: .; j_call: TRBJ1-2; v_call: TRBV4-1; cdr3_aa: CASSQPSGWDSSYGYTF; cdr3_nt: TGCGCCAGCAGCCAACCTTCGGGATGGGACAGCTCCTATGGCTACACCTTC
d_call: TRBD2; clone_size: .; j_call: TRBJ2-7; v_call: TRBV30; cdr3_aa: CAWAPGLAGVYEQYF; cdr3_nt: TGTGCCTGGGCCCCAGGACTAGCGGGGGTTTACGAGCAGTACTTC
d_call: .; clone_size: many; j_call: TRBJ1-1; v_call: TRBV25-1; cdr3_aa: CASSRGNTEAFF; cdr3_nt: TGTGCCAGCAGTAGAGGGAACACTGAAGCTTTCTTT
d_call: TRBD2; clone_size: few; j_call: TRBJ2-3; v_call: TRBV7-3; cdr3_aa: CASSSKRGGIDTQYF; cdr3_nt: TGTGCCAGCAGCTCCAAGCGGGGGGGCATAGATACGCAGTATTTT
d_call: TRBD1; clone_size: .; j_call: TRBJ2-1; v_call: TRBV18; cdr3_aa: CASSPLPGTGGTEQFF; cdr3_nt: TGTGCCAGCTCACCACTCCCCGGGACAGGGGGCACTGAGCAGTTCTTC
d_call: TRBD1; clone_size: .; j_call: TRBJ1-2; v_call: TRBV7-6; cdr3_aa: CASSLTGGVDGYTF; cdr3_nt: TGTGCCAGCAGCCTGACAGGGGGCGTCGATGGCTACACCTTC
d_call: TRBD2; clone_size: .; j_call: TRBJ2-5; v_call: TRBV7-3; cdr3_aa: CASSPSGVHSGETQYF; cdr3_nt: TGTGCCAGCAGCCCCAGCGGGGTCCATTCTGGAGAGACCCAGTACTTC
d_call: .; clone_size: .; j_call: TRBJ2-7; v_call: TRBV5-6; cdr3_aa: CASSLGARVYEQYF; cdr3_nt: TGTGCCAGCAGCTTGGGTGCAAGAGTCTACGAGCAGTACTTC
d_call: TRBD2; clone_size: few; j_call: TRBJ2-3; v_call: TRBV13; cdr3_aa: CASSLQGPAGHTDTQYF; cdr3_nt: TGTGCCAGCAGCTTACAAGGGCCAGCGGGGCACACAGATACGCAGTATTTT
d_call: .; clone_size: many; j_call: TRBJ1-2; v_call: TRBV29-1; cdr3_aa: CSVDSLQSMGYTF; cdr3_nt: TGCAGCGTTGATTCGTTACAGTCTATGGGCTACACCTTC
d_call: .; clone_size: .; j_call: TRBJ2-1; v_call: TRBV6-4; cdr3_aa: CASSDYGETNEQFF; cdr3_nt: TGTGCCAGCAGTGACTACGGGGAAACGAATGAGCAGTTCTTC
d_call: .; clone_size: .; j_call: TRBJ2-5; v_call: TRBV6-6; cdr3_aa: CASSFQLVETQYF; cdr3_nt: TGTGCCAGCAGTTTCCAGCTAGTCGAGACCCAGTACTTC
d_call: TRBD2; clone_size: .; j_call: TRBJ2-2; v_call: TRBV5-1; cdr3_aa: CASSFRTSGDAGTGELFF; cdr3_nt: TGCGCCAGCAGCTTTCGCACTAGCGGGGACGCGGGGACCGGGGAGCTGTTTTTT
d_call: TRBD2; clone_size: few; j_call: TRBJ2-1; v_call: TRBV7-6; cdr3_aa: CASSPGGAGDEQFF; cdr3_nt: TGTGCCAGCAGCCCCGGGGGGGCGGGTGATGAGCAGTTCTTC
d_call: TRBD2; clone_size: few; j_call: TRBJ2-1; v_call: TRBV20-1; cdr3_aa: CSARGLAGASEQFF; cdr3_nt: TGCAGTGCTAGAGGTCTAGCGGGAGCGTCTGAGCAGTTCTTC
d_call: .; clone_size: .; j_call: TRBJ2-7; v_call: TRBV20-1; cdr3_aa: CSAKAWDNLYEQYF; cdr3_nt: TGCAGTGCTAAGGCCTGGGACAACCTCTACGAGCAGTACTTC
d_call: TRBD2; clone_size: few; j_call: TRBJ2-7; v_call: TRBV27; cdr3_aa: CASSLLPGGRAYEQYF; cdr3_nt: TGTGCCAGCAGTTTATTGCCCGGCGGGAGGGCTTACGAGCAGTACTTC
d_call: .; clone_size: .; j_call: TRBJ2-3; v_call: TRBV6-5; cdr3_aa: CASSYSIAASTDTQYF; cdr3_nt: TGTGCCAGCAGTTACTCGATTGCGGCCAGCACAGATACGCAGTATTTT
d_call: TRBD1; clone_size: .; j_call: TRBJ1-2; v_call: TRBV6-5; cdr3_aa: CASRFGQEEGYGYTF; cdr3_nt: TGTGCCAGCAGATTCGGACAGGAGGAAGGCTATGGCTACACCTTC
d_call: .; clone_size: many; j_call: TRBJ2-5; v_call: TRBV29-1; cdr3_aa: CSVEPGVETQYF; cdr3_nt: TGCAGCGTTGAACCAGGGGTGGAGACCCAGTACTTC
d_call: .; clone_size: few; j_call: TRBJ1-5; v_call: TRBV7-2; cdr3_aa: CASRRGVGNQPQHF; cdr3_nt: TGTGCCAGCAGGCGAGGGGTCGGGAATCAGCCCCAGCATTTT